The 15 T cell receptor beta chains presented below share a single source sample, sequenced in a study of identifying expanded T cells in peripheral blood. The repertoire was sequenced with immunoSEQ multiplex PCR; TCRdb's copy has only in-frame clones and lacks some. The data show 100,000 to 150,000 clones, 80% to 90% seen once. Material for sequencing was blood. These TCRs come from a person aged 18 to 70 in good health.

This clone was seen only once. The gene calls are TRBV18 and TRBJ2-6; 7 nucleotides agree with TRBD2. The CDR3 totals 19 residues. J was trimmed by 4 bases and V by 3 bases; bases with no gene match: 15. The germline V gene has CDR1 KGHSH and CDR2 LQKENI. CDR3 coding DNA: TGTGCCAGCTCACCCGCGATACCGGGGGGAACCGCCGGGGCCAACGTCCTGACTTTC. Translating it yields CASSPAIPGGTAGANVLTF.

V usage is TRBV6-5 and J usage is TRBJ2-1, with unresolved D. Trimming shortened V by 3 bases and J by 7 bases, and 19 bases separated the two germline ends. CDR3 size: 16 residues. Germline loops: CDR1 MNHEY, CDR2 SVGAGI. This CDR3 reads CASSYSFSGLGNEQFF. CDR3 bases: TGTGCCAGCAGTTATAGTTTCAGTGGGTTAGGGAATGAGCAGTTCTTC.

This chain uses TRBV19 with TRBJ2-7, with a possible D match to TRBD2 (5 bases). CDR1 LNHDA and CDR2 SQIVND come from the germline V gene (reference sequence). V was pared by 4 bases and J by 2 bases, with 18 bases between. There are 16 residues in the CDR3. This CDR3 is CASSTSWGEPTYEQYF. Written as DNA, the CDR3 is TGTGCCAGTAGTACCTCCTGGGGAGAACCGACCTACGAGCAGTACTTC.

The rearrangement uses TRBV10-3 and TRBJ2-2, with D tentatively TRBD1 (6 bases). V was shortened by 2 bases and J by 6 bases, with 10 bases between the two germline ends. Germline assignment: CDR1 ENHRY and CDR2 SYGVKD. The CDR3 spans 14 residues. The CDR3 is CAISEGNRAGELFF. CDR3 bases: TGTGCCATCAGTGAGGGCAACAGGGCCGGGGAGCTGTTTTTT.

The CDR3 coding sequence is TGTGCCAGCAGACTAGCGGGGGGAGAGGAGACCCAGTACTTC. As protein: CASRLAGGEETQYF. The V gene is TRBV7-2, the J gene TRBJ2-5; 12 bases are a match to TRBD2. After removal of 6 bases from V and 5 bases from J, the junction contained 4 bases not matched to a gene. Looked up from germline, CDR1 is SGHTA and CDR2 is FQGNSA. The CDR3 extends over 14 amino acids.

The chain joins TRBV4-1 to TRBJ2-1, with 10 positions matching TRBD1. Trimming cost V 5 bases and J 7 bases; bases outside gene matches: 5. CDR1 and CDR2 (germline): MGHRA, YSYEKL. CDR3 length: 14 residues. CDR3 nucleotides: TGCGCCAGCAGCTCCGGGACAGGGGTAAATGAGCAGTTCTTC. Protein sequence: CASSSGTGVNEQFF.

CDR3 sequence: CASSLGRGEETQYF. CDR3 in DNA: TGTGCCAGCAGCTTAGGCAGGGGTGAGGAGACCCAGTACTTC. The rearrangement uses TRBV7-2 and TRBJ2-5; TRBD1 might be the D (6 bases). The CDR3 is 14 residues long. CDR1 and CDR2 from the germline V gene are SGHTA and FQGNSA. Trimming removed 1 base from V and 5 bases from J, with 11 bases in between.

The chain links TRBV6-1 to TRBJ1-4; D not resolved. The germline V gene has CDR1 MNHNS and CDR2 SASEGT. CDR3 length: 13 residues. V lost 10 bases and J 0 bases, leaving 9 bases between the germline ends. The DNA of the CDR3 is TGTGCCACCTCGGGGTCAACTAATGAAAAACTGTTTTTT. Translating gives CATSGSTNEKLFF.

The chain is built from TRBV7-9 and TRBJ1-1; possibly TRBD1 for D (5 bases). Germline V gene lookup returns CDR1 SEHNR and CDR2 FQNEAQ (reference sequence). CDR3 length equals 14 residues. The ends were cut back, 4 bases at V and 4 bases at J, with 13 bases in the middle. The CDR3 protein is CASSSQGGITEAFF. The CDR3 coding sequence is TGTGCCAGCAGCTCGCAGGGAGGGATCACTGAAGCTTTCTTT.

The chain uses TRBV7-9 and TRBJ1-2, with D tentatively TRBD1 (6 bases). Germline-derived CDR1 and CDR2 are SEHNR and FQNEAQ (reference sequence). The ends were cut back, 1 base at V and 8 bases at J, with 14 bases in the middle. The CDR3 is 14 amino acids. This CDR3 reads CASSLGTAAEGYTF. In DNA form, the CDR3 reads TGTGCCAGCAGCTTAGGGACAGCGGCAGAAGGCTACACCTTC.

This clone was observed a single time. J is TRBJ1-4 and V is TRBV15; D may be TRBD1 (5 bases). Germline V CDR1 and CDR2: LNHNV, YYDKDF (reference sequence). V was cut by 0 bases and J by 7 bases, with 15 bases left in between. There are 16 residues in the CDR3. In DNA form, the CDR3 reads TGTGCCACCAGCAGAGATGGTGGGGGGATTGGTGAAAAACTGTTTTTT. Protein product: CATSRDGGGIGEKLFF.

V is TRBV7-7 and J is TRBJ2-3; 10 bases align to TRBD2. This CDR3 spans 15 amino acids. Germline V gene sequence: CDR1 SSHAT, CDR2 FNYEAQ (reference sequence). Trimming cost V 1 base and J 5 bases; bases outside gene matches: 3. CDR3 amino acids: CASSLGLAGGDTQYF. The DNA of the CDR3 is TGTGCCAGCAGCTTAGGACTAGCGGGTGGAGATACGCAGTATTTT.

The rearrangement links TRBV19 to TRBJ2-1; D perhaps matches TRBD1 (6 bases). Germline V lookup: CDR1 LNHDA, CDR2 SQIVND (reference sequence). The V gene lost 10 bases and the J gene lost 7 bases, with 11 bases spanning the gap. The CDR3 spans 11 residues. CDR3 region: CATWGHNEQFF. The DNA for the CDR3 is TGTGCCACCTGGGGGCATAATGAGCAGTTCTTC.

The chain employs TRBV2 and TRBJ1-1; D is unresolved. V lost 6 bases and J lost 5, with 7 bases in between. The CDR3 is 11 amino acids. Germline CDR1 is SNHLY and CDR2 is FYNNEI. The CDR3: CASRDRTEAFF. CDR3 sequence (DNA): TGTGCCAGCAGGGACCGGACTGAAGCTTTCTTT.

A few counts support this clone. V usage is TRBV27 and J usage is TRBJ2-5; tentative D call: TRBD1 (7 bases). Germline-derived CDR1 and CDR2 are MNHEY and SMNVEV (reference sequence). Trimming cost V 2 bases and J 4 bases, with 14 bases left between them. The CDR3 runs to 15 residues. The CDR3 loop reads CASSLRSGGRETQYF. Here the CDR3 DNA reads TGTGCCAGCAGTTTACGGTCAGGGGGGCGAGAGACCCAGTACTTC.